What follows describes a single T cell receptor beta chain. It lacks a known antigen. Base qualities are missing; no much larger clone stands one base away. TCRbeta CDR3 regions were amplified from genomic DNA by means of the immunoSEQ Assay, a bias-controlled multiplex PCR. The paper's data handling went like this. The number of nucleated cells in each sample was estimated from the amplification of reference gene primers within the assay. To quantify the absolute abundance of each unique TCRbeta CDR3 rearrangement, sequence reads were collapsed and filtered. For each sample, productive Simpson clonality was calculated by taking the square root of Simpson's diversity index across productive rearrangements. TCRdb stores this immuneACCESS table with in-frame sequences only. Part of the clones is absent; in the studies checked, under half of the shortfall reflects unresolved V genes, and no reason is known for the rest. That table is the source of V, J and clone size, and D and trimming were worked out from the DNA. The sample data list around 70,000 clones, and approximately 80% of these were observed just once. The ten largest clones add up to roughly a sixth of the sample.

The CDR1 and CDR2 encoded by the germline V gene (reference sequence) are LGHDT and YNNKEL. Spanning cysteine to phenylalanine, the CDR3 consists of 15 amino acids. The retained sequence is limited to the CDR3, 45 bases, with the frame set at the first base. Unmatched junction bases come to 8, with V trimmed by 5 bases and J by 2 bases. Collaborating institutions collected whole blood in K2EDTA tubes following their own protocols. For TCRbeta analysis, collaborators shipped samples in one of three forms: frozen whole blood, isolated PBMCs, or DNA extracted from either of those sample types. The data are from a study of blood T cell repertoires in COVID-19 (dated by TCRdb to 2018 to 2020). About the study as a whole: The collaborator samples originated in the United States, Italy and Spain and spanned the acute and convalescent phases of COVID-19. The prospective study material was composed of cDNA or gDNA derived from T cells, B-cell-depleted T cells, or PBMCs. The dataset comprised deeply sampled blood TCRbeta repertoires from subjects exposed to, actively infected with, or recovered from COVID-19. The repertoires were released in a freely available public database meant as a resource for research on the immune response to SARS-CoV-2. Samples were obtained from the ongoing ImmuneRACE study (first 160 participants) and from over 1,000 subjects provided by 6 global collaborators. Sample metadata almost always included a de-identified subject ID, COVID-19 status, age in years and sex. Where available, HLA class I and class II types were taken from metadata supplied by the sample provider and were not determined by assay-based typing.

Overall results and qualifications from the work: The amount of clinical and demographic metadata varied by source and participant and was provided uncurated.

This clonotype was sampled from a human donor in a cohort sampled during active COVID-19. This receptor chain uses TRBV3-1 (or the pseudogene TRBV3-2) and TRBJ2-7; the junction holds 8 bases that match TRBD1. The sequenced material came from peripheral blood. This receptor has the CDR3 CASSARTGKAYEQYF. At the DNA level, the sequence is TGTGCCAGCAGCGCGAGGACAGGGAAGGCCTACGAGCAGTACTTC.